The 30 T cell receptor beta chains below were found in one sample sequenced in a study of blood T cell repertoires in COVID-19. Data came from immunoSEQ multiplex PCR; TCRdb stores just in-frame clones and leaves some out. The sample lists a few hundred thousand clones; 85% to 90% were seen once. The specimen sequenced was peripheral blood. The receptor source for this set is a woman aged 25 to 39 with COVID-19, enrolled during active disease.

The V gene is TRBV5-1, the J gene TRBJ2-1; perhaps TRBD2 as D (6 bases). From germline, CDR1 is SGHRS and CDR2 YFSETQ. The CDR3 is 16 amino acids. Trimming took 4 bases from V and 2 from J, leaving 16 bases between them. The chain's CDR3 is CASSPTAGGTYNEQFF. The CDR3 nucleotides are TGCGCCAGCAGCCCGACAGCCGGAGGGACCTACAATGAGCAGTTCTTC.

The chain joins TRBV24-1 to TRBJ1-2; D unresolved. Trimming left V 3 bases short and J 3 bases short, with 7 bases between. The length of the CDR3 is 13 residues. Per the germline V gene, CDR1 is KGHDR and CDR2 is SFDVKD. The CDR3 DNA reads TGTGCCACCAGTGATGCGGGCTACTATGGCTACACCTTC. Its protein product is CATSDAGYYGYTF.

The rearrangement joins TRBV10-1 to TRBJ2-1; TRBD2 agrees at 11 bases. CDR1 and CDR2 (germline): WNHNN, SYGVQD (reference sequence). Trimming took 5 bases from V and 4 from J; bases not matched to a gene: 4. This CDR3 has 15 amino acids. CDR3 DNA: TGCGCCAGCAGTCATACTAGCGGGGGTTACAATGAGCAGTTCTTC. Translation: CASSHTSGGYNEQFF.

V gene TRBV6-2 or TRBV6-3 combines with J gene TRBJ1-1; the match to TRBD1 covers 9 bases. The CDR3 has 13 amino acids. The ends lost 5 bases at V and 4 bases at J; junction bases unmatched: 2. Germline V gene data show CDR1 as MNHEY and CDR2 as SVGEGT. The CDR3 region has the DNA TGTGCCAGCAGTCGGACAGGGGCCACTGAAGCTTTCTTT. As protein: CASSRTGATEAFF.

The CDR3 region has the DNA TGTGCCTGGAGCCGTGGACAGAACCATCAGCCCCAGCATTTT. Its protein product is CAWSRGQNHQPQHF. The chain couples TRBV30 to TRBJ1-5; D is perhaps TRBD1 (6 bases). Per the germline V gene, CDR1 is GTSNPN and CDR2 is SVGIG (reference sequence). V was pared by 3 bases and J by 5 bases, with 14 bases between. CDR3 length: 14 residues.

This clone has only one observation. The CDR3 loop reads CSAISEQTQYF. The CDR3 DNA is TGCAGTGCCATTAGCGAGCAGACCCAGTACTTC. The chain employs TRBV20-1 and TRBJ2-5; D possibly corresponds to TRBD2 (5 bases). This CDR3 contains 11 residues. Trimming took off 6 bases at V and 6 bases at J, with 11 bases between the two ends. The germline V gene encodes CDR1 DFQATT and CDR2 SNEGSKA (reference sequence).

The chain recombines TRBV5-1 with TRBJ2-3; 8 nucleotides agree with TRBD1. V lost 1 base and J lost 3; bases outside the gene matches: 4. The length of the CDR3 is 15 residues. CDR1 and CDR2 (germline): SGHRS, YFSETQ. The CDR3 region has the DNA TGCGCCAGCAGCTTGACAGGGGGAGCGACAGATACGCAGTATTTT. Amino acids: CASSLTGGATDTQYF.

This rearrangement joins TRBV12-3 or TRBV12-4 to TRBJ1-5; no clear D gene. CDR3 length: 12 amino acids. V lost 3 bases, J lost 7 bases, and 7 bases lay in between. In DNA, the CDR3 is TGTGCCAGCAGTTTTTTCGGGCAGCCCCAGCATTTT. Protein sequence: CASSFFGQPQHF.

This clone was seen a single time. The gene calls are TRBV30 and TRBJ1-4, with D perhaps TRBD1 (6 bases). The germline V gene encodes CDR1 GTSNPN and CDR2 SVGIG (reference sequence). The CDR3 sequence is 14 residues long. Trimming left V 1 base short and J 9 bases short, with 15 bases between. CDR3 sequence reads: CAWSEDYREQKLFF. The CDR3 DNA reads TGTGCCTGGAGTGAAGATTACAGGGAGCAAAAACTGTTTTTT.

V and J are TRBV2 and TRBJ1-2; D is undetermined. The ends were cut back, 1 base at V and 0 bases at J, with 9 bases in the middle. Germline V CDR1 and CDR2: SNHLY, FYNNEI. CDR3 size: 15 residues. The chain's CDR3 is CASSEESRANYGYTF. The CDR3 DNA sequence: TGTGCCAGCAGTGAAGAATCGCGAGCTAACTATGGCTACACCTTC.

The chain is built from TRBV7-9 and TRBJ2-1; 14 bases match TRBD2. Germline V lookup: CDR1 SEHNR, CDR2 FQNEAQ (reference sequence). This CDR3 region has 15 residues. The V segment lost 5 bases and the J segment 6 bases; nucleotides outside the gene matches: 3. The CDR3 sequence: CASSLTSGGANEQFF. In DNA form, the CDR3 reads TGTGCCAGCAGCCTGACTAGCGGGGGGGCCAATGAGCAGTTCTTC.

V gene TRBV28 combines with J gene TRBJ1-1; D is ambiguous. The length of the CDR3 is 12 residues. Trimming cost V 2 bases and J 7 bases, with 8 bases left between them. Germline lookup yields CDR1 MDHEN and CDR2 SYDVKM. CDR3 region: CASSLVVSEAFF. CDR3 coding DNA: TGTGCCAGCAGTTTAGTGGTCAGTGAAGCTTTCTTT. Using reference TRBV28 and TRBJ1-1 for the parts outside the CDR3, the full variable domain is DVKVTQSSRYLVKRTGEKVFLECVQDMDHENMFWYRQDPGLGLRLIYFSYDVKMKEKGDIPEGYSVSREKKERFSLILESASTNQTSMYLCASSLVVSEAFFGQGTRLTVV.

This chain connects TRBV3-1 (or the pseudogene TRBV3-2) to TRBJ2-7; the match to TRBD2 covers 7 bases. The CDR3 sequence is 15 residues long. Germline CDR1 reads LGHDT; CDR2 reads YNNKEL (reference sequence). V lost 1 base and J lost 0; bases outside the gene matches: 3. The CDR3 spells CASSQGRGISYEQYF. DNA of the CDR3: TGTGCCAGCAGCCAAGGGCGGGGGATCTCCTACGAGCAGTACTTC.

CDR3 bases: TGTGCCAGCAGTTATTCCGGACTAGCGGGGGGTGGTGAGCAGTTCTTC. This encodes CASSYSGLAGGGEQFF. V is TRBV6-2 or TRBV6-3 and J is TRBJ2-1; 14 bases are shared with TRBD2. V lost 3 bases to trimming and J lost 9 bases; unmatched junction nucleotides: 7. Germline V lookup: CDR1 MNHEY, CDR2 SVGEGT. The CDR3 covers 16 residues.

The CDR3 sequence: CASKLRGTGWTSGETQYF. CDR3 sequence (DNA): TGTGCCAGCAAACTCAGGGGGACAGGATGGACCTCCGGGGAGACCCAGTACTTC. The V gene is TRBV2, the J gene TRBJ2-5; 8 positions match TRBD1. J was trimmed by 5 bases and V by 7 bases; bases with no gene match: 21. The CDR3 totals 18 residues. The germline V gene has CDR1 SNHLY and CDR2 FYNNEI.

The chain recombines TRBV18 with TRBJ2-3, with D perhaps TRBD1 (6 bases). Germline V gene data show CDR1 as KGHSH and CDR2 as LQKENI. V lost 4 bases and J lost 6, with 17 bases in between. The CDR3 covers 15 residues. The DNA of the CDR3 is TGTGCCAGCTCACTACTACAGGGTCCCATGGATACGCAGTATTTT. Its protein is CASSLLQGPMDTQYF.

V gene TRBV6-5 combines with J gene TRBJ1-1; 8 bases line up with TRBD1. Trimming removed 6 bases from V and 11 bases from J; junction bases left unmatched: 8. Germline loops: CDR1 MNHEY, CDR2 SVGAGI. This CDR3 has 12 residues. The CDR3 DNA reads TGTGCCAGCAGCCGACGACAGGGGAATGCTTTCTTT. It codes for CASSRRQGNAFF.

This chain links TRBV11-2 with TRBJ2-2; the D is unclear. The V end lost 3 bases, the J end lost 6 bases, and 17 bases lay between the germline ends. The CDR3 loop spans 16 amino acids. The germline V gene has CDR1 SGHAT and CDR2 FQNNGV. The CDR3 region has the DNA TGTGCCAGCAGCTTCATTAGCTTCGAGATTCCCGGGGAGCTGTTTTTT. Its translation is CASSFISFEIPGELFF.

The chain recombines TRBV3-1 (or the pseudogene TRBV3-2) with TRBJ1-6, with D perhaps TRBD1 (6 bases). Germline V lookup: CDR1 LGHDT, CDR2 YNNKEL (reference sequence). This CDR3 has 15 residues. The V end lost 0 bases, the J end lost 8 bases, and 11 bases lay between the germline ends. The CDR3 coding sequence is TGTGCCAGCAGCCAAGACTGGGGGCAAGATTCACCCCTCCACTTT. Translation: CASSQDWGQDSPLHF.

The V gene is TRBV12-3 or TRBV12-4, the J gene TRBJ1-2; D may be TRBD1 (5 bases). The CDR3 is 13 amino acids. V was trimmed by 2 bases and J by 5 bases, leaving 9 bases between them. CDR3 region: CASSLPGTYGYTF. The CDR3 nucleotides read TGTGCCAGCAGTTTACCAGGGACTTATGGCTACACCTTC.

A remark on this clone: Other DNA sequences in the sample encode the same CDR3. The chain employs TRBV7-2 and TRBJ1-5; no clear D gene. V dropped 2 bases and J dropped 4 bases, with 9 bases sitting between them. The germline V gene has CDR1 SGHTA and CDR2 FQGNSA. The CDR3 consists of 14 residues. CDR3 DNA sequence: TGTGCCAGCAGCTTAACGCCAGGTAATCAGCCCCAGCATTTT. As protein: CASSLTPGNQPQHF.

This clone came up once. In nucleotides, the CDR3 is TGTGCCAGCAGTTCTTACATCCGTTCCTATAATTCACCCCTCCACTTT. Its translation is CASSSYIRSYNSPLHF. The V call is TRBV6-5, the J call TRBJ1-6; D remains ambiguous. The V end lost 4 bases, the J end lost 1 base, and 11 bases lay between the germline ends. The CDR3 consists of 16 residues. Per germline, CDR1 MNHEY and CDR2 SVGAGI.

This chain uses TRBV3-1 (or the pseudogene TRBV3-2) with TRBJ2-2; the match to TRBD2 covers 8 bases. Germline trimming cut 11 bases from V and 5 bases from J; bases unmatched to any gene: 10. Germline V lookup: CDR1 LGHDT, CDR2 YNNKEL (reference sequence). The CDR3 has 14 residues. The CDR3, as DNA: TGTGCCCGACACAGACTAGCGCGTACCGGGGAGCTGTTTTTT. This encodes CARHRLARTGELFF.

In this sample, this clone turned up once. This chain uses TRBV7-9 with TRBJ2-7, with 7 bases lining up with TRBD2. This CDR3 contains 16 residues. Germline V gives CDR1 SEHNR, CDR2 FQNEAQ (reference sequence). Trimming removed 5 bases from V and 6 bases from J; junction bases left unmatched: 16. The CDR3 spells CASSLSQRDGGREQYF. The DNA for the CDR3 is TGTGCCAGCAGCCTAAGTCAGCGGGATGGGGGTCGCGAGCAGTACTTC.

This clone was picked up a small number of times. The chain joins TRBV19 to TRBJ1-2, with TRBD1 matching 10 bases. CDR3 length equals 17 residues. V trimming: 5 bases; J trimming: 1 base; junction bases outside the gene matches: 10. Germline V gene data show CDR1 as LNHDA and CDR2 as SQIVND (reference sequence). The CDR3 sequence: CASSVARDRGYNYGYTF. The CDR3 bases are TGTGCCAGTAGTGTTGCCCGGGACAGGGGCTATAACTATGGCTACACCTTC.

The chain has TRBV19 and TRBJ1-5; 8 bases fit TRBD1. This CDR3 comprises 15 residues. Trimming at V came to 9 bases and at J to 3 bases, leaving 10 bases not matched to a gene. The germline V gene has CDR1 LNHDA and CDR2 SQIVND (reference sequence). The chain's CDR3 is CASRDRGPINQPQHF. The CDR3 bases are TGTGCCAGCCGCGACAGGGGCCCCATCAATCAGCCCCAGCATTTT.

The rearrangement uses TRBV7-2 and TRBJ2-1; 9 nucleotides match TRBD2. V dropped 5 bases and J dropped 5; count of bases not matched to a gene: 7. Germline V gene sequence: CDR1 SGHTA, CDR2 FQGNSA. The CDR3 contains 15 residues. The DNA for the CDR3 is TGTGCCAGCAGCCCCCTGCGGGGGGGGGACAATGAGCAGTTCTTC. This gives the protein CASSPLRGGDNEQFF.

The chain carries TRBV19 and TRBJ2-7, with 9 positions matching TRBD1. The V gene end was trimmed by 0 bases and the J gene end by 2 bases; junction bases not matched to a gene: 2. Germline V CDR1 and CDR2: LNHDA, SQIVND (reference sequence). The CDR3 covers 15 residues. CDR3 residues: CASSIDGTGTYEQYV. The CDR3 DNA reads TGTGCCAGTAGTATAGACGGGACAGGGACCTACGAGCAGTACGTC.

This CDR3 reads CASSLWTGVVETQYF. Here the CDR3 DNA reads TGTGCCAGCAGCTTGTGGACAGGGGTGGTGGAGACCCAGTACTTC. The chain carries TRBV5-5 and TRBJ2-5; TRBD1 matches 9 bases. Trimming at V came to 1 base and at J to 5 bases, leaving 6 bases not matched to a gene. The CDR3 has 15 residues. Germline values: CDR1 SGHKS, CDR2 YYEKEE (reference sequence).

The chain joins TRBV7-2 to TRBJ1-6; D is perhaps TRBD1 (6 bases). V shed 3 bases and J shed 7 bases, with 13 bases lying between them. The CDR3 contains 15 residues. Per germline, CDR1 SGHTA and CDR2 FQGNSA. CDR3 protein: CASSLGTLGNSPLHF. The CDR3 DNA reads TGTGCCAGCAGCTTGGGGACACTTGGGAATTCACCCCTCCACTTT.